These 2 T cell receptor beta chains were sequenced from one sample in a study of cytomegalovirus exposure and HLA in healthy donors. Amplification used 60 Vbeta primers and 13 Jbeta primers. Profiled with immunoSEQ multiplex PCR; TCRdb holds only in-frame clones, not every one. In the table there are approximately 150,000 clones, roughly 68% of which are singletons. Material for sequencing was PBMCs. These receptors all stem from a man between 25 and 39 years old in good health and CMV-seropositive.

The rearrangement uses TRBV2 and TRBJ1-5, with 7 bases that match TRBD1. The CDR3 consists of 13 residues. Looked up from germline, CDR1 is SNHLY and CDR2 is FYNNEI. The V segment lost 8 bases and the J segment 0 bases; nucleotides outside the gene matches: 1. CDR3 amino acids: CASDRVSNQPQHF. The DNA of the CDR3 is TGTGCCAGCGACAGGGTTAGCAATCAGCCCCAGCATTTT.

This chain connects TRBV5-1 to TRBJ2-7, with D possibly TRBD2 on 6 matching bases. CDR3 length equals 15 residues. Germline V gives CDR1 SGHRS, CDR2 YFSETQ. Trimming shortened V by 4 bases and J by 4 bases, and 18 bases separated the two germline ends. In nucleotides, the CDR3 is TGCGCCAGCAGCAGAGGGGAGTCAGGGACTTACGAGCAGTACTTC. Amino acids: CASSRGESGTYEQYF.